The entry below gives a single T cell receptor beta chain sequence along with its context. The antigen is not known. Every bit of the isolated RNA underwent reverse transcription, so sequencing read expressed TCRB transcripts. TCRdb keeps only in-frame clones here, not all; method: immunoSEQ multiplex PCR. The sample has 100,000 to 150,000 clones, approximately 15% seen once; the top ten hold 2% to 3%. Germline lookup yields CDR1 GTSNPN and CDR2 SVGIG (reference sequence). This CDR3 comprises 14 residues. V was pared by 1 base and J by 6 bases, with 5 bases of the junction left unmatched. The data belong to a study of beta chain features in type 1 diabetes. Via the markers CD45RO/CCR7/CD25/CD127/CD95/CD27, stem cell-like memory, regulatory, central memory and naive CD4+ cells were sorted. Findings and limits, study-wide: Compared with healthy donors, patients appeared to share more similar naive, central memory and regulatory TCRB repertoires. Cells expressing TCR highly could be over-represented by cDNA sequencing. PCR might pick shorter templates more often, in the same way for patients and controls. Moderately but significantly shorter TCRB CDR3s were found in Type 1 diabetes patients in all four CD4+ subsets.

V and J are TRBV30 and TRBJ2-1, with 8 bases aligning to TRBD1. This TCR came from a man younger than 30 with type 1 diabetes. The sequencing input was central memory CD4+ T cells from blood. The CDR3 region has the DNA TGTGCCTGGAGTGGGCAGGGGGCTGGCAATGAGCAGTTCTTC. Its protein is CAWSGQGAGNEQFF. The variable domain in full, completed from reference TRBV30 and TRBJ2-1, reads SQTIHQWPATLVQPVGSPLSLECTVEGTSNPNLYWYRQAAGRGLQLLFYSVGIGQISSEVPQNLSASRPQDRQFILSSKKLLLSDSGFYLCAWSGQGAGNEQFFGPGTRLTVL.